This is a list of T cell receptor beta chains from one sample in a study of blood T cell repertoires in COVID-19. Measured with immunoSEQ multiplex PCR; TCRdb has only the in-frame clones, and not every one. The sample holds 200,000 to 250,000 clones, roughly 84% seen once. Sample: peripheral blood. These receptors originate from a woman over 75 with active or convalescent COVID-19. The CDR3 runs from the conserved cysteine through the conserved F or W. A D gene is named only where the DNA matches it firmly. Rows give clone size only sometimes, using once, few, many, or a class for an expanded clone.

J gene	D gene	V gene	clone size	CDR3 DNA	CDR3 protein
TRBJ2-6	.	TRBV5-6	.	TGTGCCAGCAGCCGCTGGGGGGCTGGGGCCAACGTCCTGACTTTC	CASSRWGAGANVLTF
TRBJ2-1	TRBD2	TRBV11-2	.	TGTGCCAGCAGGCTGACTGCTAGCGGGAGCGTCAATGAGCAGTTCTTC	CASRLTASGSVNEQFF
TRBJ2-5	.	TRBV6-2/TRBV6-3	.	TGTGCCAGCAGTTCCGCGGGACAAGAGACCCAGTACTTC	CASSSAGQETQYF
TRBJ1-2	TRBD1	TRBV30	.	TGTGCCTGGAGGGCAGGGGGCAGTGGCTACACCTTC	CAWRAGGSGYTF
TRBJ1-1	.	TRBV7-9	once	TGTGCCAGCAGCTCTTCGGGGAACACTGAAGCTTTCTTT	CASSSSGNTEAFF
TRBJ2-1	.	TRBV19	.	TGTGCCAGTAGTCATGGACTTATCAATGAGCAGTTCTTC	CASSHGLINEQFF
TRBJ2-7	.	TRBV7-9	.	TGTGCCAGCAGCGCGGGACAGAGCTCCTACGAGCAGTACTTC	CASSAGQSSYEQYF
TRBJ1-2	TRBD1	TRBV7-2	.	TGTGCCAGCAGCTTAGACGCGGGGACAGGGGGCATGGGCTACACCTTC	CASSLDAGTGGMGYTF
TRBJ2-1	.	TRBV30	.	TGTGCCTGGAGTGCCACCAATACTGCAAGCAATGAGCAGTTCTTC	CAWSATNTASNEQFF
TRBJ1-5	.	TRBV7-9	.	TGTGCCAGCAGCTCCCAGGGAAATCAGCCCCAGCATTTT	CASSSQGNQPQHF
TRBJ2-7	.	TRBV2	few	TGTGCCAGCAGCAAGGGAATACTAGCCTACGAGCAGTACTTC	CASSKGILAYEQYF
TRBJ2-7	TRBD1	TRBV2	.	TGTGCCAGCAGGAGGACAGGGGGGTTTTGGGACGAGCAGTACTTC	CASRRTGGFWDEQYF
TRBJ2-3	TRBD1	TRBV7-9	once	TGTGCCAGCAGCTCTGGGACAGGGGGGACATTTACAGATACGCAGTATTTT	CASSSGTGGTFTDTQYF
TRBJ1-1	TRBD1	TRBV6-2/TRBV6-3	once	TGTGCCAGCAGTTACGGGGACAGGGGAGGAACTGAAGCTTTCTTT	CASSYGDRGGTEAFF
TRBJ1-1	.	TRBV5-4	.	TGTGCCAGCAGCCCACAGATGAACACTGAAGCTTTCTTT	CASSPQMNTEAFF
TRBJ2-3	TRBD1	TRBV30	.	TGTGCCTGGGCCGAGGACAGGGGGTCATTTCATACGCAGTATTTT	CAWAEDRGSFHTQYF
TRBJ2-3	TRBD1	TRBV24-1	.	TGTGCCACCAGTGATAGTCGGCAGGGGGACACAGATACGCAGTATTTT	CATSDSRQGDTDTQYF
TRBJ2-5	.	TRBV18	.	TGTGCCAGCTCACCCCTCCAAGAGACCCAGTACTTC	CASSPLQETQYF
TRBJ2-7	.	TRBV30	.	TGTGCCTGGAGTGTCGGGGTAACTGGGTACGAGCAGTACTTC	CAWSVGVTGYEQYF
TRBJ2-3	TRBD2	TRBV24-1	.	TGTGCCACCAGGTCTAGCGGAAGAGATACGCAGTATTTT	CATRSSGRDTQYF
TRBJ2-1	TRBD1	TRBV10-3	.	TGTGCCATAACCGGGACAGCTAGCTCCTACAATGAGCAGTTCTTC	CAITGTASSYNEQFF
TRBJ1-1	.	TRBV30	.	TGTGCCTGGAGTGTAAGGGGGATATGGACTGAAGCTTTCTTT	CAWSVRGIWTEAFF
TRBJ2-7	TRBD1	TRBV19	.	TGTGCCAGTAGTGTTGCCGGGACAGCTTCCTACGAGCAGTACTTC	CASSVAGTASYEQYF
TRBJ2-3	TRBD2	TRBV5-4	once	TGTGCCAGCAGCTCACCTAGCGGGAGTATCGCAGATACGCAGTATTTT	CASSSPSGSIADTQYF
TRBJ1-5	.	TRBV2	.	TGTGCCAGCAGCGCCGATACAAAGAGCAATCAGCCCCAGCATTTT	CASSADTKSNQPQHF
TRBJ2-5	.	TRBV18	.	TGTGCCAGCTCACGAGGACTGGGAATGGAGACCCAGTACTTC	CASSRGLGMETQYF
TRBJ2-3	.	TRBV5-4	.	TGTGCCAGCAGTCGCGACTCCTCAGATACGCAGTATTTT	CASSRDSSDTQYF
TRBJ2-3	.	TRBV5-6	.	TGTGCCAGCTTCTTTCAGAGGGGCACAGATACGCAGTATTTT	CASFFQRGTDTQYF
TRBJ2-5	TRBD2	TRBV3-1/TRBV3-2	.	TGTGCCAGCAGCCAAGGGGCTAGCGGGCTCCAAGAGACCCAGTACTTC	CASSQGASGLQETQYF
TRBJ2-1	.	TRBV30	few	TGTGCCTGGAGCGCCCGGCTAGTCCGACTATACAATGAGCAGTTCTTC	CAWSARLVRLYNEQFF
TRBJ2-5	.	TRBV4-1	once	TGCGCCAGCAGCCAAGATGTAGTGGGAGTGGGGCAAGAGACCCAGTACTTC	CASSQDVVGVGQETQYF
TRBJ2-7	.	TRBV5-5	.	TGTGCCAGCAGCTTGGCCATCTCTGGTACGGGAGCCTACGAGCAGTACTTC	CASSLAISGTGAYEQYF
TRBJ1-1	.	TRBV28	.	TGTGCCAGCAGTCTCCCCAGCTCCAGGGCCACTGAAGCTTTCTTT	CASSLPSSRATEAFF
TRBJ1-1	.	TRBV12-3/TRBV12-4	.	TGTGCCAGCAGTTTTGCGGGCACTGAAGCTTTCTTT	CASSFAGTEAFF
TRBJ1-3	.	TRBV5-1	few	TGCGCCAGCAGCTTGGCTGGGGGCGCGGGAAACACCATATATTTT	CASSLAGGAGNTIYF
TRBJ1-1	TRBD1	TRBV11-2	.	TGTGCCAGCAGCTTAGTTGGTCCGGGACAGGGTGAAGCTTTCTTT	CASSLVGPGQGEAFF
TRBJ1-1	.	TRBV18	once	TGTGCCAGCTCGCCCCGGCCGGGGGAAGGTGAAGCTTTCTTT	CASSPRPGEGEAFF
TRBJ2-7	.	TRBV6-2/TRBV6-3	.	TGTGCCAGCAGCCATAGCTCCTACGAGCAGTACTTC	CASSHSSYEQYF
TRBJ1-1	TRBD1	TRBV6-5	once	TGTGCCAGCAGTTACTCGACAGGGTTTGAAGCTTTCTTT	CASSYSTGFEAFF
TRBJ2-7	TRBD1	TRBV6-5	once	TGTGCCAGCAGTTACACCACAGGGGCATACGAGCAGTACTTC	CASSYTTGAYEQYF
TRBJ1-4	.	TRBV5-1	.	TGCGCCAGCAGCTTAGGGACGGAGGGGGAAAAACTGTTTTTT	CASSLGTEGEKLFF
TRBJ1-5	TRBD1	TRBV2	few	TGTGCCACCAACCGGGACAGGGAATATCAGCCCCAGCATTTT	CATNRDREYQPQHF
TRBJ2-7	TRBD1	TRBV5-1	.	TGCGCCAGCAGCCTCGGGACAGAATACGAGCAGTACTTC	CASSLGTEYEQYF
TRBJ2-1	.	TRBV19	.	TGTGCCAGTAGTATGATGCCGGGAGAGCAGTTCTTC	CASSMMPGEQFF
TRBJ2-1	TRBD2	TRBV20-1	.	TGCAGTGCTAGTTCCGCGGGAGGGCCTAAGATCAATGAGCAGTTCTTC	CSASSAGGPKINEQFF
TRBJ2-3	.	TRBV29-1	.	TGCAGCGTTGACTCGAGCACAGATACGCAGTATTTT	CSVDSSTDTQYF
TRBJ2-5	TRBD2	TRBV7-9	.	TGTGCCAGCAGCTCGAGGACGGGGGGAGAGACCCAGTACTTC	CASSSRTGGETQYF
TRBJ1-1	.	TRBV5-1	.	TGCGCCACCTCACCGGGAGGGAACACTGAAGCTTTCTTT	CATSPGGNTEAFF
TRBJ1-3	.	TRBV4-1	few	TGCGCCAGCAGCCAAACGACAGTATCTGGAAACACCATATATTTT	CASSQTTVSGNTIYF
TRBJ1-1	.	TRBV9	.	TGTGCCAGCAGCGTAGGGGAGGGGTACACTGAAGCTTTCTTT	CASSVGEGYTEAFF
TRBJ1-4	.	TRBV11-2	.	TGTGCCAGCAGTGACGGCGGCCCCCCGGAAAAACTGTTTTTT	CASSDGGPPEKLFF
TRBJ1-1	.	TRBV7-2	.	TGTGCCAGCAGCTTAATGGGGGGAGTCACTGAAGCTTTCTTT	CASSLMGGVTEAFF
TRBJ2-5	TRBD1	TRBV5-1	.	TGCGCCAGCAGCTGGACAGGGCTCGGAGAGACCCAGTACTTC	CASSWTGLGETQYF
TRBJ2-7	TRBD2	TRBV12-3/TRBV12-4	.	TGTGCCAGCAGTCGCGGACTAGCCGACGAGCAGTACTTC	CASSRGLADEQYF